The clone carrying this TCR beta chain was counted at least ten times. Its antigen is not identified. The study amplified TCR beta CDR3 regions using RNA transcripts. HTBI primers were used in a first-round RT-PCR, which preceded a second-round multiplex PCR. In TCRdb, the multiplex PCR reads were re-called with MiXCR into one record per CDR3 protein. The table records around 400,000 distinct CDR3 sequences, roughly 18% of them present only once. There are 18 residues in the CDR3. V was pared by 4 bases and J by 3 bases, with 24 bases between. Germline CDR1 reads LGHNA; CDR2 reads YNFKEQ. The source of the sample is a study of Graves' ophthalmopathy and Graves' hyperthyroidism. General study results and limits: Built on 13 signatures, a model told ophthalmopathy apart from stable hyperthyroidism with approximately 85% sensitivity and 75% to 82% specificity.

The TCR originated in a woman younger than 35 with Graves' ophthalmopathy. Sequenced sample: peripheral blood. The J gene is TRBJ2-5, the V gene TRBV4-2, with D possibly being TRBD2 (6 bases). The CDR3 loop reads CASSPLGRGEGREETQYF. CDR3 DNA sequence: TGTGCCAGCAGCCCCCTCGGGCGGGGTGAAGGCCGAGAAGAGACCCAGTACTTC.